This T cell receptor (beta chain) was profiled in a study of T cell repertoires in cytomegalovirus infection. TCRdb processed the reads anew with MiXCR; each CDR3 protein has one entry. This table holds some 150,000 distinct CDR3 sequences, about 6% found once. Findings and caveats of the study: Clonotype analysis showed dominance of the ex vivo response by HLA-C-restricted CMV-specific TCR beta clonotypes.

This clonotype was counted ten times or more. Its antigen remains unidentified. CDR3 length equals 13 residues. The germline gives CDR1 SGHTA, CDR2 FQGNSA. The V end lost 3 bases, the J end lost 3 bases, and 8 bases lay between the germline ends. The source material was PBMCs. The chain has TRBV7-2 and TRBJ1-2; unclear D gene. The clonotype originates from a human donor in good health (CMV status not recorded). Some clones in this sample may be carry-over from other donors' samples. The DNA for the CDR3 is TGTGCCAGCAGCTTCCCCTCTCACTATGGCTACACCTTC. Translating gives CASSFPSHYGYTF.